The T cell receptor (beta chain) under discussion was sequenced for a study of cytomegalovirus exposure and HLA in healthy donors. Study background: T cells numbering around 170 million yielded some 120 million unique TCR beta sequences in an earlier analysis.

This PCR relied on a set of 60 Vbeta primers and 13 Jbeta primers. TCRdb's table, derived via immunoSEQ multiplex PCR, lists solely in-frame clones and lacks some. The sample's table shows 150,000 to 250,000 clones. Study conclusions and caveats: Indistinguishability led to the exclusion of some V segments, TRBV6-2 and TRBV6-3 included. 16,951 TCR beta sequences were associated with HLA alleles at 0.05 false discovery rate in a later analysis.

As for this clone: Its cognate antigen is unknown.

Germline loops: CDR1 LGHNA, CDR2 YSLEER. The V and J ends lost 0 bases and 5 bases respectively, with 10 bases between them. The CDR3 spans 15 residues. This TCR was sampled from a boy aged 5-17 years in good health and CMV-seronegative. This sequence joins TRBV4-3 and TRBJ2-2; no reliable D call. Input material: PBMCs. CDR3 sequence reads: CASSQELGNTGELFF. The CDR3 region has the DNA TGCGCCAGCAGCCAAGAATTGGGCAATACCGGGGAGCTGTTTTTT.